This is a list of T cell receptor beta chains from one sample in a study of blood T cell repertoires in COVID-19. Produced via immunoSEQ multiplex PCR; TCRdb's table is partial and in-frame only. Counted here are 150,000 to 200,000 clones, 70% to 80% occurring once; the ten biggest clones make up 8.6%. Sequencing was done on a sample of peripheral blood. The receptors were sampled from a woman aged 45-65 years with active or convalescent COVID-19. Both conserved end residues are trimmed from each CDR3. D genes are given only for firm matches.

V gene	J gene	D gene	CDR3 protein
TRBV9	TRBJ2-3	NA	ASSVSALRSDTQY
TRBV3-1/TRBV3-2	TRBJ2-5	TRBD2	ASSQLTSGQETQY
TRBV5-1	TRBJ2-5	NA	ASSWGEETQY
TRBV4-2	TRBJ2-3	TRBD2	ASSPKGLAGPTDTQY
TRBV5-1	TRBJ1-5	NA	ASRDGSYSNQPQH
TRBV11-2	TRBJ1-1	NA	ASSLNRLNTEAF
TRBV7-6	TRBJ1-4	NA	ASSLVAGFNEKLF
TRBV7-9	TRBJ1-6	NA	ASSNPISGSYNSPLH
TRBV28	TRBJ2-4	NA	ASSLDPGDIQY
TRBV6-2/TRBV6-3	TRBJ1-1	NA	ASSYSRKAGDTEAF
TRBV5-4	TRBJ1-2	TRBD1	ASSPGQPYNYGYT
TRBV6-1	TRBJ2-1	NA	ASSAGGAGSYNEQF
TRBV5-1	TRBJ2-7	NA	ASSLAGRWEQY
TRBV27	TRBJ1-2	NA	ASSFSRGYGYT
TRBV18	TRBJ1-4	NA	ASSPQGGEKLF
TRBV7-3	TRBJ2-3	TRBD1	ASSLTRQGTQY
TRBV4-1	TRBJ2-7	TRBD2	ASSQEGGLAGVGQY
TRBV5-1	TRBJ1-2	NA	ASSSTGGGYT
TRBV7-2	TRBJ2-7	NA	ASSLTPLYEQY
TRBV7-2	TRBJ1-1	NA	ASNTLTALNTEAF
TRBV19	TRBJ2-1	TRBD2	ASSIRGGAAYNEQF
TRBV3-1/TRBV3-2	TRBJ2-3	NA	ASSQAPRADTQY
TRBV5-6	TRBJ1-2	NA	ASSPGGGAPGLGYT
TRBV7-6	TRBJ2-2	TRBD2	ASSSERGALHTGELF
TRBV6-2/TRBV6-3	TRBJ2-1	NA	ASSYGGGISSYNEQF
TRBV9	TRBJ1-1	NA	ASSVDGNTEAF
TRBV6-5	TRBJ1-2	TRBD1	ASSYSGQSRGYT
TRBV7-2	TRBJ2-1	TRBD2	ASSALSGRQINEQF